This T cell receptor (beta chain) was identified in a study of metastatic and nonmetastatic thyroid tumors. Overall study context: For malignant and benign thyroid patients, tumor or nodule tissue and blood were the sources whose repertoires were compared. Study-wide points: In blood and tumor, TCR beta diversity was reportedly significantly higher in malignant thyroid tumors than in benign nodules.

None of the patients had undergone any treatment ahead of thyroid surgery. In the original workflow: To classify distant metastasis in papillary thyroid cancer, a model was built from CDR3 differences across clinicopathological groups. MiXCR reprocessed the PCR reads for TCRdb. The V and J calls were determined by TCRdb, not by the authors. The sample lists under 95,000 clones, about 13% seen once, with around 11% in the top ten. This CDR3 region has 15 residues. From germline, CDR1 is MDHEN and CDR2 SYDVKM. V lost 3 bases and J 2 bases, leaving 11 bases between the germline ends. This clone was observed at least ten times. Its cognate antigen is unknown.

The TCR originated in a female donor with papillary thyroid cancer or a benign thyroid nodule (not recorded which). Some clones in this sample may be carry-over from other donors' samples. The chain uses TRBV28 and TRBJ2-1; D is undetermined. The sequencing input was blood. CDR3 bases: TGTGCCAGCAGTTTCGCGTCTGATCCCTACAATGAGCAGTTCTTC. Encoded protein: CASSFASDPYNEQFF.